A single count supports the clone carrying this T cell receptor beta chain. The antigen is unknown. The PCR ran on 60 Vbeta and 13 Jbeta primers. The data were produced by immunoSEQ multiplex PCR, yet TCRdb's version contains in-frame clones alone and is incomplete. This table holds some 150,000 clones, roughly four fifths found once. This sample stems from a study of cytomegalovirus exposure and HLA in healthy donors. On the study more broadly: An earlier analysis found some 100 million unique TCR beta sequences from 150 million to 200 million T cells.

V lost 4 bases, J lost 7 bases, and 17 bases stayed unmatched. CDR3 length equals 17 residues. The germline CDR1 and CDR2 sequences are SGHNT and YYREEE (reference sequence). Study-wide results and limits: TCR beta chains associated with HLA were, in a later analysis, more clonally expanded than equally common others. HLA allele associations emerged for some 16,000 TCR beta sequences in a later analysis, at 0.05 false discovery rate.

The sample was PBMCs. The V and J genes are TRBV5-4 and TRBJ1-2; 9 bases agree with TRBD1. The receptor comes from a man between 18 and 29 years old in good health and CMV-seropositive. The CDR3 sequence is CASSPGVLDRGEFGYTF. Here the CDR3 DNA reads TGTGCCAGCAGCCCTGGGGTTTTGGACAGGGGAGAATTTGGCTACACCTTC.